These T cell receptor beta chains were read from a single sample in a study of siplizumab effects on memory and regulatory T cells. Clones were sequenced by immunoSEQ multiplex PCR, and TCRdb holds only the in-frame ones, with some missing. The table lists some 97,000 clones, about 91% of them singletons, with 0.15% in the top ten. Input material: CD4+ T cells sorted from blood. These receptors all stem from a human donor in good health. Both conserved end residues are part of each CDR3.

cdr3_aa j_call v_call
CASSQVFLSNQPQHF TRBJ1-5 TRBV4-1
CASGQADSSPLHF TRBJ1-6 TRBV10-3
CASRRDGGGTQYF TRBJ2-5 TRBV19
CASSSLSGGANSPLHF TRBJ1-6 TRBV6-5
CASSLRGGPRPMDF TRBJ2-4 TRBV7-3
CASSQEVADQARSQHF TRBJ1-5 TRBV4-2
CASSSLQATNSPLHF TRBJ1-6 TRBV6-4
CASSRSSGGYNEQFF TRBJ2-1 TRBV6-4
CASSLDEGLIPYTF TRBJ1-2 TRBV7-2
CASSEYGTTYEQYF TRBJ2-7 TRBV2
CAWSDKGGFFTEAFF TRBJ1-1 TRBV30
CASYRYSGANVLTF TRBJ2-6 TRBV6-6
CASSRSASTGELFF TRBJ2-2 TRBV7-2
CASSPDRGGEKLFF TRBJ1-4 TRBV11-1
CASSSRDRGPYEQYF TRBJ2-7 TRBV27
CSALQEVTIYF TRBJ1-3 TRBV20-1
CASSRSGQGTYEQYF TRBJ2-7 TRBV19
CASSLGIAGAGEQFF TRBJ2-1 TRBV5-4
CASSYRVGGRNEQYF TRBJ2-7 TRBV6-6
CSARDPPEAFF TRBJ1-1 TRBV20-1
CAISERPGGDTEAFF TRBJ1-1 TRBV10-3
CASRIAGIPSTDTQYF TRBJ2-3 TRBV6-4
CASNGGEIQETQYF TRBJ2-5 TRBV13
CASSLTGEDSPLHF TRBJ1-6 TRBV7-3
CASRRGEANTEAFF TRBJ1-1 TRBV7-9
CASSTTVGFGGYTF TRBJ1-2 TRBV6-5